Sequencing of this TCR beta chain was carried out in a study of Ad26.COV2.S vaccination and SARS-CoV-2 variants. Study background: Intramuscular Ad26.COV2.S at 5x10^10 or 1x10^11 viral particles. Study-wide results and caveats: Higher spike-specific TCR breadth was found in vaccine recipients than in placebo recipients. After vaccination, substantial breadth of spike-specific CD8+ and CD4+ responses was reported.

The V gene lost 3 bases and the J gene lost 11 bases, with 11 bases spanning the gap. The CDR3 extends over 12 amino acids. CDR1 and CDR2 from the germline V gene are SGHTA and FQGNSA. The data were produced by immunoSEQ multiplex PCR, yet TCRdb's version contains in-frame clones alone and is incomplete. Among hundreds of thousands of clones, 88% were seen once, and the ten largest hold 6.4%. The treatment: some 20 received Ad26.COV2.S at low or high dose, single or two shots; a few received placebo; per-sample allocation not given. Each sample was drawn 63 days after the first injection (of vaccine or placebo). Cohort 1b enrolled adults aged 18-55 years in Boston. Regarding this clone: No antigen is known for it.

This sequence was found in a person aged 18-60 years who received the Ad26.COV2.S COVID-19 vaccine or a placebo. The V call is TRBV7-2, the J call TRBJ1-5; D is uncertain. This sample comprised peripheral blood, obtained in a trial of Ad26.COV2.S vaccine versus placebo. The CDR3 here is CASSFPGSTQHF. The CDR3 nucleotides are TGTGCCAGCAGCTTCCCGGGTTCAACCCAGCATTTT.